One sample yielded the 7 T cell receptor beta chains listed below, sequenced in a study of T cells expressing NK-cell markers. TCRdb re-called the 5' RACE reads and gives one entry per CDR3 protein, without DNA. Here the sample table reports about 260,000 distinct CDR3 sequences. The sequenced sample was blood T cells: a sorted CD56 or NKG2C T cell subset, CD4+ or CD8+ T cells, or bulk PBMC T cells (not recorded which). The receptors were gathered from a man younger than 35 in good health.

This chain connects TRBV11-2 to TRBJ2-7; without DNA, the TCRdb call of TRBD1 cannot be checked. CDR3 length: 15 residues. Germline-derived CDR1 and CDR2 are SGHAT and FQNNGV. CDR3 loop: CASSQAARGVQEQYF. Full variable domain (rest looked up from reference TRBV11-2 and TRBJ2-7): EAGVAQSPRYKIIEKRQSVAFWCNPISGHATLYWYQQILGQGPKLLIQFQNNGVVDDSQLPKDRFSAERLKGVDSTLKIQPAKLEDSAVYLCASSQAARGVQEQYFGPGTRLTVT.

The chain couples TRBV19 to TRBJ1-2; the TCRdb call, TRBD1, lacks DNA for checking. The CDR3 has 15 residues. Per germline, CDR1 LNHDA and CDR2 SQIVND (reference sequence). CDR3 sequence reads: CASSIKGVSGYGYTF.

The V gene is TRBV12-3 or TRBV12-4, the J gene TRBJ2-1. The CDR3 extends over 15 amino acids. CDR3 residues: CASSFEVRLSNEQFF.

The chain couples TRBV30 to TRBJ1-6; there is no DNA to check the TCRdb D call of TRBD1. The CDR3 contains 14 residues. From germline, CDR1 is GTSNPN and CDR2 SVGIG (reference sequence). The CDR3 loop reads CAWSVRQGRSPLHF.

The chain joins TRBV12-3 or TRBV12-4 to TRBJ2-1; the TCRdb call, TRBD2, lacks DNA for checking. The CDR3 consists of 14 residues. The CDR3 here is CASSPTPMASGRFF.

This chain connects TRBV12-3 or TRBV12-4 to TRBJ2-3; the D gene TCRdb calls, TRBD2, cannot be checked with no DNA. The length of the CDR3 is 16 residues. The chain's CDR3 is CASSLGVAAYTDTQYF.

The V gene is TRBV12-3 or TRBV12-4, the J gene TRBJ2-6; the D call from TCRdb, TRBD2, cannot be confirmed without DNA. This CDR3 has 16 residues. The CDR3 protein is CASSTSAGAGANVLTF.